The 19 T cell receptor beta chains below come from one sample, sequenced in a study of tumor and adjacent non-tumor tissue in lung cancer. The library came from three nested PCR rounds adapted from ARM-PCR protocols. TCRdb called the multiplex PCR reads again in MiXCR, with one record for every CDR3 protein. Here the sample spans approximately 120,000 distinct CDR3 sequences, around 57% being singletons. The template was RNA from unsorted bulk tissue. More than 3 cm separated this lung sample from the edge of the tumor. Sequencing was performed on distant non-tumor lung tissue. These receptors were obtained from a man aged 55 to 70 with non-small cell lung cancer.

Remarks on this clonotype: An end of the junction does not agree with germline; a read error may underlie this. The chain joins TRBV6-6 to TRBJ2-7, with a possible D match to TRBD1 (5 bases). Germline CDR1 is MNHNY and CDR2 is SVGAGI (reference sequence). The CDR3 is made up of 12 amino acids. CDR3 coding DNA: TGTGCCAGCAGTGAGCAGGGCTACAGGCAGTATTTC. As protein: CASSEQGYRQYF.

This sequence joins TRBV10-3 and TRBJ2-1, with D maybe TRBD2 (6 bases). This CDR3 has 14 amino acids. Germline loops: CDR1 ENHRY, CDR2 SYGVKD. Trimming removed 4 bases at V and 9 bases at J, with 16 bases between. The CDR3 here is CAISGGDQWGEQFF. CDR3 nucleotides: TGTGCCATCAGTGGCGGGGACCAGTGGGGTGAGCAGTTCTTC.

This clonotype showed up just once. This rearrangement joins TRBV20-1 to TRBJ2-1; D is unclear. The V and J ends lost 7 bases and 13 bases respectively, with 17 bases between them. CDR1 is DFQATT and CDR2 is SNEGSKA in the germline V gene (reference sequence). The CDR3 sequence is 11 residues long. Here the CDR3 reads CSGSSYNVQFF. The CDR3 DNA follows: TGCAGTGGGAGCTCCTACAATGTACAGTTCTTC.

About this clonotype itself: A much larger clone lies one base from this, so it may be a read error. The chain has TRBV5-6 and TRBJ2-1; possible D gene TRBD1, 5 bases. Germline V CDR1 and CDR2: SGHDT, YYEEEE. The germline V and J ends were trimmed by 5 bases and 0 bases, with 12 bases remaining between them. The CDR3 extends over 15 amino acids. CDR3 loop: CASRWTWSSYNEQFF. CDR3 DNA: TGTGCCAGCAGGTGGACATGGAGCTCCTACAATGAGCAGTTCTTC.

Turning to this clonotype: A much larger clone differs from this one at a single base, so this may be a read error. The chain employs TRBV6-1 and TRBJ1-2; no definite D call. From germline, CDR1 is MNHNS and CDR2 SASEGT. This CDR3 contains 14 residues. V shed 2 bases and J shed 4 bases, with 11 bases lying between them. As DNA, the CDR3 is TGTGCCAGCAGTGAAACGCTAGACCCCTATGGCTACACCTTC. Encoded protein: CASSETLDPYGYTF.

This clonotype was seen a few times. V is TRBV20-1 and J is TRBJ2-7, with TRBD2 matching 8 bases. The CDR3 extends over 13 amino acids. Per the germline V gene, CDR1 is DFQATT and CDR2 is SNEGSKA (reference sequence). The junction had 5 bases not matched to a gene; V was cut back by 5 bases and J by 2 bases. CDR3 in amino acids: CSAGTSGPYEQYF. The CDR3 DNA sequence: TGCAGTGCTGGCACTAGCGGACCCTACGAGCAGTACTTC.

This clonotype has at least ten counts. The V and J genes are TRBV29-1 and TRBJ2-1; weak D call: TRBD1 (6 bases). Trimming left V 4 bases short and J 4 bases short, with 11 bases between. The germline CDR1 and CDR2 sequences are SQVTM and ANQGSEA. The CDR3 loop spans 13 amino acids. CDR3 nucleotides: TGCAGCGTTGTGGGGGCTACTTACAATGAGCAGTTCTTC. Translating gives CSVVGATYNEQFF.

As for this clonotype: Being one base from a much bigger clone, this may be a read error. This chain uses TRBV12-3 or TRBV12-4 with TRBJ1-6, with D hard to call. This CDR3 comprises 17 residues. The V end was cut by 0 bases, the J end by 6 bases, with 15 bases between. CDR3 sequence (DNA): TGTGCCAGCAGTTTAGCTTTGGGGTTCACGATTAATTCACCCCTCCACTTT. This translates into CASSLALGFTINSPLHF.

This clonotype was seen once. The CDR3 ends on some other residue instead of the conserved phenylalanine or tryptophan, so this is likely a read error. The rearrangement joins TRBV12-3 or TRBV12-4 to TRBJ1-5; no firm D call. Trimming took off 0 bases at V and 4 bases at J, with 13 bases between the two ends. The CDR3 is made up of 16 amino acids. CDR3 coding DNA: TGTGCCAGCAGTTTAGCTGTGATAGGCCTTAATCAGCCCCAGCATTTG. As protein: CASSLAVIGLNQPQHL.

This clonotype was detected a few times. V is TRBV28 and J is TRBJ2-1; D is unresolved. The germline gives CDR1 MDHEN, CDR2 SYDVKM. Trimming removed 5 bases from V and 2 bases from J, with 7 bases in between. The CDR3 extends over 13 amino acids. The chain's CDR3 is CASSPAPYNEQFF. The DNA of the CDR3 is TGTGCCAGCAGTCCAGCCCCCTACAATGAGCAGTTCTTC.

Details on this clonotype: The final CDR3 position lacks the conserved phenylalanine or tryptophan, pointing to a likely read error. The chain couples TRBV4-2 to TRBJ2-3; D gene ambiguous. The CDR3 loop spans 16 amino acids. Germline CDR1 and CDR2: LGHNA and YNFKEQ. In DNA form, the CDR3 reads TGTGCCAGCAGTCAAGATATTCGGGTCAGCACAGATACGCAGTATTCT. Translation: CASSQDIRVSTDTQYS.

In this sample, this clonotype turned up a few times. The CDR3 DNA reads as TGTGCCAGTAGTCTCATAGCGGGAACGACCTACGAGCAGTACTTC. As protein: CASSLIAGTTYEQYF. The chain is built from TRBV19 and TRBJ2-7; 8 bases align to TRBD2. With 5 bases clipped from V and 2 bases from J, the junction kept 8 bases outside the gene matches. CDR1 LNHDA and CDR2 SQIVND come from the germline V gene (reference sequence). The CDR3 is 15 residues long.

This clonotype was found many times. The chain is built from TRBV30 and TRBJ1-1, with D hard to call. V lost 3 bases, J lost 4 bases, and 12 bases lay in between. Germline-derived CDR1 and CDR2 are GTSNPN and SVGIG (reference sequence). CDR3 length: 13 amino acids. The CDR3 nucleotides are TGTGCCTGGAGGGCCGGGATGAGCACTGAAGCTTTCTTT. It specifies CAWRAGMSTEAFF.

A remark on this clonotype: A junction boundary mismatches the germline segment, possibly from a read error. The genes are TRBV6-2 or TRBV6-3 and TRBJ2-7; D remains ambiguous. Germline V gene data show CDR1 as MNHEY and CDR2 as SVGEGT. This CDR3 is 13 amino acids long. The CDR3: CGSSSTWIVEQYF. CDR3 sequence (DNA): TGTGGCAGCAGTTCTACCTGGATAGTCGAGCAGTACTTT.

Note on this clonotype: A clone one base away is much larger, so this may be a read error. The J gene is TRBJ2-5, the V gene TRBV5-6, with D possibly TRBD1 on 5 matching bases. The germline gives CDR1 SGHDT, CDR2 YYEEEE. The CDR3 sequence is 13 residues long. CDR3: CASNLKGKETQYF. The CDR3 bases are TGTGCCAGCAACTTGAAGGGGAAAGAGACCCAGTACTTC.

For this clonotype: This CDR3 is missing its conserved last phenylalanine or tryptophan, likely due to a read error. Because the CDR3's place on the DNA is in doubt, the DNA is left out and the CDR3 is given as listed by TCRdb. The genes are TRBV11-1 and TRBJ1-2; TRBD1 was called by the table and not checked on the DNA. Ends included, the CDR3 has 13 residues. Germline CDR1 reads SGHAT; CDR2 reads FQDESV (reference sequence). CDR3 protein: CANSLANRIGNTL.

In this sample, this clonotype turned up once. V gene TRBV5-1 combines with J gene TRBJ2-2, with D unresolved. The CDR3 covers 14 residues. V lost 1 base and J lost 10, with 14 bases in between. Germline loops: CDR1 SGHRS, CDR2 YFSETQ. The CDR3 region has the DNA TGCGCCAGCAGCTTGATCCCGGCGAGTGTGGAGCTGTTTTTT. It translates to CASSLIPASVELFF.

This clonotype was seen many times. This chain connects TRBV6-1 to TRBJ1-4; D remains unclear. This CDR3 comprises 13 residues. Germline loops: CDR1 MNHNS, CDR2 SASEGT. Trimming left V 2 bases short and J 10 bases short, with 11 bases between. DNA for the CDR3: TGTGCCAGCAGTGAATCGGGGAACGGAAAACTGTTTTTT. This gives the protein CASSESGNGKLFF.

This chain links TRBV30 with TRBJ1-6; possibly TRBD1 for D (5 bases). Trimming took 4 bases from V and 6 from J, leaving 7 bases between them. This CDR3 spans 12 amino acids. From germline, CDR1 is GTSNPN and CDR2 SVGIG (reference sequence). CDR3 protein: CAWNQGNSPLHF. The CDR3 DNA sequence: TGTGCCTGGAACCAGGGTAATTCACCCCTCCACTTT. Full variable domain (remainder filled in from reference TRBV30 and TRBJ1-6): SQTIHQWPATLVQPVGSPLSLECTVEGTSNPNLYWYRQAAGRGLQLLFYSVGIGQISSEVPQNLSASRPQDRQFILSSKKLLLSDSGFYLCAWNQGNSPLHFGNGTRLTVT.